This TCR beta chain emerged from a study of CD8 T cells in Susac syndrome. Study-wide findings and caveats: The study recognized that its TCR sequencing and HLA analysis covered a relatively small number of individuals.

As to this clonotype: The antigen remains undetermined.

Random hexamers were used to reverse transcribe the RNA input (about 0.45 to 1 ug). TCRdb processed the immunoSEQ multiplex PCR reads anew with MiXCR; each CDR3 protein has one entry. The repertoire holds almost 450,000 distinct CDR3 sequences, roughly 85% seen once, with about 0.12% in the top ten. The multiple sclerosis controls comprised treatment-naive patients whose relapsing-remitting disease was stable or active. TEMRA cells were enriched by FACS, while CD8+ and CD4+ T cells were obtained through a negative isolation that was performed magnetically. Sequences were obtained from CD8+ T cells from PBMCs. The clonotype was recovered from a human donor with multiple sclerosis.

This chain's CDR3 is CASSRSRDRGHLDTDTQYF. Here the CDR3 DNA reads TGCGCCAGCAGTCGTTCCCGGGACAGGGGGCATCTAGACACAGATACGCAGTATTTT. This chain links TRBV23-1 with TRBJ2-3; TRBD1 aligns across 12 bases. TRBV23-1 counts as an open reading frame of uncertain function. The CDR3 consists of 19 residues. The J segment lost 2 bases and the V segment lost 4 bases, leaving 13 bases of the junction unmatched.